What follows is one T cell receptor beta chain and its context. Antigen specificity is unknown. These data originate in a study of cytomegalovirus exposure and HLA in healthy donors. PCR involved 60 Vbeta and 13 Jbeta primers. Produced via immunoSEQ multiplex PCR; TCRdb's table is partial and in-frame only. The sample shows just under 250,000 clones, more than 75% of them seen only once. Whole-study findings and limits: In a later analysis, productive TCRs from donors in an Asian-associated ancestry cluster reportedly carried fewer N-insertions than the cohort mean. The classifier reportedly diagnosed cytomegalovirus status with high sensitivity and specificity.

This CDR3 spans 15 amino acids. Germline CDR1 reads LGHNA; CDR2 reads YSLEER. Trimming cost V 4 bases and J 6 bases, with 17 bases left between them. J is TRBJ2-3 and V is TRBV4-3; D may be TRBD1 (5 bases). This TCR derives from a woman in her thirties or forties in good health and CMV-seropositive. The sample taken for sequencing was PBMCs. This CDR3 reads CASSPTQGRGDTQYF. The DNA of the CDR3 is TGCGCCAGCAGCCCAACTCAGGGAAGAGGCGATACGCAGTATTTT.